This TCR beta chain was captured in a study of CD8 T cells in Susac syndrome. As for the study in general: Clinically active disease was present in roughly 6 of the sequenced Susac syndrome patients. Eight or nine of these patients were in remission. Study findings and constraints: Detection of Susac-specific public clones gave under 20 in total CD8+ repertoires and roughly 5 in CD8+ TEMRA repertoires.

RNA amounts of about 0.5 to 1 ug underwent reverse transcription with random hexamers. The TCR beta CDR3 was amplified by immunoSEQ multiplex PCR across 54 Vbeta, 13 Jbeta. TCRdb re-derived calls from the immunoSEQ multiplex PCR reads in MiXCR, one entry per CDR3 protein. The sample holds approximately 190,000 distinct CDR3 sequences; around 95% are singletons and the top ten take approximately 0.16%. Germline V CDR1 and CDR2: GTSNPN, SVGIG (reference sequence). CDR3 length: 12 residues. J gave up 3 bases and V 7 bases, and 4 bases lay outside the gene matches. A note on this clonotype: Its target is not known.

The V call is TRBV30, the J call TRBJ2-7; 9 bases fit TRBD1. Sequencing used CD8+ T cells from PBMCs. This TCR came from a human donor with Susac syndrome. The CDR3 loop is CAYRDRDYEQYF. CDR3 in DNA: TGTGCCTATCGGGACAGGGACTACGAGCAGTACTTC.